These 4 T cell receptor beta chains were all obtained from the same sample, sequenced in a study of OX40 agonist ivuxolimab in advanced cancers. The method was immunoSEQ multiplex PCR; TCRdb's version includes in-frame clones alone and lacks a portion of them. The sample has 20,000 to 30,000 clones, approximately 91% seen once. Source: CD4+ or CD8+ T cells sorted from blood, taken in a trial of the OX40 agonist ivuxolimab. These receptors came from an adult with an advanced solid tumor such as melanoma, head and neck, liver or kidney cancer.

CDR3 amino acids: CASSLNNGYTF. CDR3 bases: TGTGCCAGCAGTTTAAATAATGGCTACACCTTC. The chain couples TRBV28 to TRBJ1-2; no reliable D call. Germline V lookup: CDR1 MDHEN, CDR2 SYDVKM. CDR3 length equals 11 residues. V was pared by 2 bases and J by 6 bases, with 4 bases between.

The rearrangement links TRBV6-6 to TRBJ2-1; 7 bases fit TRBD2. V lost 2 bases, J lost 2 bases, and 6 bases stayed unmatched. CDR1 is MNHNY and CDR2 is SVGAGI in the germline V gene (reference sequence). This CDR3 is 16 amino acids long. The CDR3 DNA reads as TGTGCCAGCAGTTACCGGGGTAGCGGGCCCTACAATGAGCAGTTCTTC. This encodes CASSYRGSGPYNEQFF.

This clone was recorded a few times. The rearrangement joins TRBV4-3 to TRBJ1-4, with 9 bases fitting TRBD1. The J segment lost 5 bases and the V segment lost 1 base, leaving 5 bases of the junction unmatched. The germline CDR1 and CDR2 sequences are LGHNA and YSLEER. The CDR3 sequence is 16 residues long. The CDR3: CASSQVLGQGNEKLFF. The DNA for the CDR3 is TGCGCCAGCAGCCAAGTCCTCGGACAGGGGAATGAAAAACTGTTTTTT.

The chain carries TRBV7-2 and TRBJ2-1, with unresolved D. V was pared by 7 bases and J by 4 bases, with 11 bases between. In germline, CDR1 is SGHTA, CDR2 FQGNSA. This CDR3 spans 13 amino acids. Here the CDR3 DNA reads TGTGCCAGCAATTTCGCGTTGTACAATGAGCAGTTCTTC. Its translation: CASNFALYNEQFF.